The present T cell receptor (beta chain) was sequenced within a study of blood T cells in healthy people across ages. On this clonotype itself: What it binds is unknown.

The study isolated at least 6 million PBMCs from each sample. Study observations and caveats: Roughly linear age-related decline in beta diversity appeared, significant by age 40. Strong correlation existed between TCR beta diversity and naive T cell percentage.

Per the germline V gene, CDR1 is MDHEN and CDR2 is SYDVKM. This CDR3 is 14 amino acids long. Trimming removed 5 bases from V and 6 bases from J, with 14 bases in between. PCR was performed a second time for about 7 to 12 cycles using a sample-barcoded 5' primer and a J-beta primer mix. TCRdb re-analysed the 5' RACE reads in MiXCR, keeping a single row per CDR3 protein. The profile shows 500,000 to 550,000 distinct CDR3 sequences, approximately 25% of them singletons. These same data were also listed under a study on T cells of mothers and their children.

The chain links TRBV28 to TRBJ2-4, with D possibly TRBD1 on 6 matching bases. The source material was blood. This receptor was obtained from a boy between 10 and 17 years old in good health. The CDR3 DNA is TGTGCCAGCAGTCCACCGACAGGCTCAAACATTCAGTACTTC. It is translated as CASSPPTGSNIQYF.